In this sample, the clone carrying this T cell receptor (beta chain) is medium-sized. What it binds is not known. The data derive from a study of T cells in Graves' hyperthyroidism and ophthalmopathy. Study-wide results and limits: Ophthalmopathy prediction by the model preceded onset by a median approximately six months. Most thyroid clonotypes expanded above 0.001 were also detected in blood.

From germline, CDR1 is SGHAT and CDR2 FQNNGV. V lost 1 base and J 0 bases, leaving 12 bases between the germline ends. The length of the CDR3 is 16 residues. RNA transcripts gave rise to amplified TCR beta CDR3 regions. A set of HTBI primers served as the primers for a first-round RT-PCR of the TCR CDR3. MiXCR was run by TCRdb on the multiplex PCR reads, yielding one entry per CDR3 protein. This sample has about 250,000 distinct CDR3 sequences, with 13% to 15% found just once. This chain uses TRBV11-2 with TRBJ2-5, with D maybe TRBD2 (6 bases). The sample comprised blood. This receptor was obtained from a woman between 45 and 60 years old with Graves' hyperthyroidism that later progressed to Graves' ophthalmopathy. This CDR3 is CASSLGLEVYQETQYF. Here the CDR3 DNA reads TGTGCCAGCAGCTTAGGACTAGAAGTGTACCAAGAGACCCAGTACTTC. The variable domain in full, completed from reference TRBV11-2 and TRBJ2-5, reads EAGVAQSPRYKIIEKRQSVAFWCNPISGHATLYWYQQILGQGPKLLIQFQNNGVVDDSQLPKDRFSAERLKGVDSTLKIQPAKLEDSAVYLCASSLGLEVYQETQYFGPGTRLLVL.